Listed below are T cell receptor beta chains from one sample, sequenced in a study of blood T cell repertoires in COVID-19. The table came from immunoSEQ multiplex PCR; TCRdb's copy has only in-frame clones and leaves some out. Among just over 300,000 clones, roughly 91% were seen once, and the ten largest hold 1.5% to 2%. Sequencing input: peripheral blood. These receptors were taken from a young woman with COVID-19, enrolled during active disease. Both conserved end residues are part of each CDR3. The order of the fields is D gene, clone size, V gene, J gene, CDR3 protein, CDR3 DNA. D genes are given only for firm matches. Size is stated for part of the rows, as once, few or many counts, or as a class when the clone is expanded.

>NA|NA|TRBV2|TRBJ1-2
CASSGQNYGYTF
TGTGCCAGCAGTGGACAGAACTATGGCTACACCTTC
>NA|NA|TRBV18|TRBJ1-3
CASSPYGSSGNTIYF
TGTGCCAGCTCACCATATGGGAGCTCTGGAAACACCATATATTTT
>TRBD2|NA|TRBV6-1|TRBJ2-3
CASSVPLGTSGGGNTDTQYF
TGTGCCAGCAGTGTGCCCCTCGGGACTAGCGGGGGGGGCAACACAGATACGCAGTATTTT
>NA|NA|TRBV15|TRBJ1-5
CATSRQRNQPQHF
TGTGCCACCAGCAGACAGCGTAATCAGCCCCAGCATTTT
>NA|few|TRBV5-1|TRBJ1-5
CASSYDGQTNQPQHF
TGCGCCAGCAGCTACGACGGACAGACAAATCAGCCCCAGCATTTT
>NA|NA|TRBV19|TRBJ2-4
CASSIMGETKNIQYF
TGTGCCAGTAGTATAATGGGAGAAACCAAAAACATTCAGTACTTC
>NA|NA|TRBV29-1|TRBJ1-2
CSVEDPGGYTF
TGCAGCGTTGAAGACCCGGGTGGCTACACCTTC
>TRBD1|NA|TRBV27|TRBJ1-4
CASGLYDRGPNEKLFF
TGTGCCAGCGGCCTCTACGACAGGGGCCCCAATGAAAAACTGTTTTTT
>TRBD2|NA|TRBV19|TRBJ2-1
CASSYTSGGPYNEQFF
TGTGCCAGTAGTTACACCAGCGGGGGCCCCTACAATGAGCAGTTCTTC
>NA|NA|TRBV9|TRBJ2-7
CASSVGRSSYEQYF
TGTGCCAGCAGCGTAGGCCGGAGCTCCTACGAGCAGTACTTC